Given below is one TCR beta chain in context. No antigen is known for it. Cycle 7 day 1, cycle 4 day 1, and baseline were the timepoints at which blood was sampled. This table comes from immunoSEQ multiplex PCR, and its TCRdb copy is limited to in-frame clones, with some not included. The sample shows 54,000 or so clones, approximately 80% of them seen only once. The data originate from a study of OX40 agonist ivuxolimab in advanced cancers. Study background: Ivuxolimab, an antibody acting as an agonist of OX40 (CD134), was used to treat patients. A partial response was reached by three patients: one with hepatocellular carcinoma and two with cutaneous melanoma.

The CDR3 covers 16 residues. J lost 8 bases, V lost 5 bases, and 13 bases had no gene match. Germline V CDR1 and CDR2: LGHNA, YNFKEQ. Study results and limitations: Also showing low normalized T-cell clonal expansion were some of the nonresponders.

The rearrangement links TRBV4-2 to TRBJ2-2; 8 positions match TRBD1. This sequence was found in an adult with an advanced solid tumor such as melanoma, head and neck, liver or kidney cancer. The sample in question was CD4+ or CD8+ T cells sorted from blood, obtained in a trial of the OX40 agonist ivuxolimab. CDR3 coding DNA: TGTGCCAGCAGCAAAGGGGACAGGCGCGTCCCGGGGGAGCTGTTTTTT. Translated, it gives CASSKGDRRVPGELFF.